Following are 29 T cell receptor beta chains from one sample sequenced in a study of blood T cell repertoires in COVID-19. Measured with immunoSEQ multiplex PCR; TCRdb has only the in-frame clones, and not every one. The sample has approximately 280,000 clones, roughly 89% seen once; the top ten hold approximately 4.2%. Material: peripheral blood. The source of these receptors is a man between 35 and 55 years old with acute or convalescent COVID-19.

CDR3 bases: TGTGCCAGCAGCTCACAGGGGCCGGGGCAGTATTTT. It yields the protein CASSSQGPGQYF. This chain joins TRBV7-9 and TRBJ2-3, with 7 nucleotides matching TRBD1. The CDR3 consists of 12 residues. Germline V gene sequence: CDR1 SEHNR, CDR2 FQNEAQ (reference sequence). Germline trimming cut 4 bases from V and 11 bases from J; bases unmatched to any gene: 6.

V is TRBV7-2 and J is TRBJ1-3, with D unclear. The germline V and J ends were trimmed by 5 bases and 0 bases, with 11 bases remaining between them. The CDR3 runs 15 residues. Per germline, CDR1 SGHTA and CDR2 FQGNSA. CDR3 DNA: TGTGCCAGCAGCCCCGGGGTTGGCTCTGGAAACACCATATATTTT. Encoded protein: CASSPGVGSGNTIYF. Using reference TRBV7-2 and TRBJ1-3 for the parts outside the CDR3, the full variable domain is GAGVSQSPSNKVTEKGKDVELRCDPISGHTALYWYRQSLGQGLEFLIYFQGNSAPDKSGLPSDRFSAERTGGSVSTLTIQRTQQEDSAVYLCASSPGVGSGNTIYFGEGSWLTVV.

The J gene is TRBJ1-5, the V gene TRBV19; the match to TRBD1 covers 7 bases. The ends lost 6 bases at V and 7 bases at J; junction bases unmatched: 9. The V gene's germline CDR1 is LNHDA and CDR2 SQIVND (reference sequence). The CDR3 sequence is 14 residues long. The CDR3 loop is CASSGQATGQPQHF. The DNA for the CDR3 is TGTGCCAGTAGCGGACAGGCAACGGGGCAGCCCCAGCATTTT. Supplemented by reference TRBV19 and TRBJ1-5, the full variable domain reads DGGITQSPKYLFRKEGQNVTLSCEQNLNHDAMYWYRQDPGQGLRLIYYSQIVNDFQKGDIAEGYSVSREKKESFPLTVTSAQKNPTAFYLCASSGQATGQPQHFGDGTRLSIL.

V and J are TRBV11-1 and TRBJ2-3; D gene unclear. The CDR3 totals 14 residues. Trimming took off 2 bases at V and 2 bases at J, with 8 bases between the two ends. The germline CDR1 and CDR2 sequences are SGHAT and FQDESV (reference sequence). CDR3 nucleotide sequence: TGTGCCAGCAGCTTACAGGTATACACAGATACGCAGTATTTT. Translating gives CASSLQVYTDTQYF.

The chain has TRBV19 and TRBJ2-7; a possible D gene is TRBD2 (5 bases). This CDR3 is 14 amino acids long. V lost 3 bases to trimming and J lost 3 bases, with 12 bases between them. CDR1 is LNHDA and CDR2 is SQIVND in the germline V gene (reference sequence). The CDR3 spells CASSMRAGIYEQYF. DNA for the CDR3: TGTGCCAGTAGTATGCGGGCAGGCATCTACGAGCAGTACTTC.

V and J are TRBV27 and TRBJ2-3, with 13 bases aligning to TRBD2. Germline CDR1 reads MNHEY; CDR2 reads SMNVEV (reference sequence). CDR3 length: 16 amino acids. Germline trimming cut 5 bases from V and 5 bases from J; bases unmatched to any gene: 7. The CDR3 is CASSGGTSGVKDTQYF. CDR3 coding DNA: TGTGCCAGCAGTGGGGGGACTAGCGGGGTAAAAGATACGCAGTATTTT.

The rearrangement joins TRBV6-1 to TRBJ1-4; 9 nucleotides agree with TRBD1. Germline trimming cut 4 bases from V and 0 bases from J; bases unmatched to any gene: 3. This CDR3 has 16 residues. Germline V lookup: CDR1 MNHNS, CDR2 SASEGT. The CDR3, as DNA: TGTGCCAGCAGTGGGGACAGGGACGCAACTAATGAAAAACTGTTTTTT. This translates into CASSGDRDATNEKLFF.

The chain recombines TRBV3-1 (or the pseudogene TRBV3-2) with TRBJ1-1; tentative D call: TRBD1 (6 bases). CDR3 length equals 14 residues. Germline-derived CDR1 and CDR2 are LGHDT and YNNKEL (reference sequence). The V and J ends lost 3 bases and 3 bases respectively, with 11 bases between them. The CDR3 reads CASSQRDTYTEAFF. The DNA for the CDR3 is TGTGCCAGCAGCCAGAGGGACACTTACACTGAAGCTTTCTTT.

The CDR3 spells CASSLDRGNTEAFF. In DNA form, the CDR3 reads TGTGCCAGCTCACTTGACAGGGGGAACACTGAAGCTTTCTTT. The chain couples TRBV18 to TRBJ1-1; 8 bases map to TRBD1. This CDR3 has 14 amino acids. Germline assignment: CDR1 KGHSH and CDR2 LQKENI. V shed 4 bases and J 1 base; nucleotides not matched to a gene: 2.

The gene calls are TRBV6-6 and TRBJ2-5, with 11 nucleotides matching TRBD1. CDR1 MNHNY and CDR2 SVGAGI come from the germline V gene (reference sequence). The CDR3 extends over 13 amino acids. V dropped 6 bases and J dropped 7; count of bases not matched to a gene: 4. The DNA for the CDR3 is TGTGCCAGCAGCCTGGGACAGGGGGGGACCCAGTACTTC. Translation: CASSLGQGGTQYF.

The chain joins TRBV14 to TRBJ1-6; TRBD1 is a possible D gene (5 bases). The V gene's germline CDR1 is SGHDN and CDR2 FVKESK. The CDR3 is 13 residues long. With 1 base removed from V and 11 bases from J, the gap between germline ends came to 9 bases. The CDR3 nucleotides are TGTGCCAGCAGCCAAGGGGGAGGGGCACCCCTCCACTTT. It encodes CASSQGGGAPLHF.

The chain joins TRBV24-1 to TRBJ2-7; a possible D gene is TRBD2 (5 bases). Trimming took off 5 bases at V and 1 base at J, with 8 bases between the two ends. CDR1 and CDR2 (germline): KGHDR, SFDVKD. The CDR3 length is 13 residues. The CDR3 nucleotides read TGTGCCACCAGTGCGGGGAATTCCTACGAGCAGTACTTC. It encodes CATSAGNSYEQYF.

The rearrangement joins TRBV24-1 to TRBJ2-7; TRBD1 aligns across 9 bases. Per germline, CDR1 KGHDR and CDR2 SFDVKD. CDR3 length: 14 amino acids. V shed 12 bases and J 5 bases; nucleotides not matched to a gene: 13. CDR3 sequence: CAPTPRDRAHEQYF. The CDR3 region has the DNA TGTGCCCCAACCCCCCGGGACAGGGCCCACGAGCAGTACTTC.

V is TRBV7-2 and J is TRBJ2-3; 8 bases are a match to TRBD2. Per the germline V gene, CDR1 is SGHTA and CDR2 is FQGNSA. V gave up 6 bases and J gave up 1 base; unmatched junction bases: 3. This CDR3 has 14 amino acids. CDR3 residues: CASRPTSGTDTQYF. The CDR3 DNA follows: TGTGCCAGCAGACCGACTAGCGGCACAGATACGCAGTATTTT.

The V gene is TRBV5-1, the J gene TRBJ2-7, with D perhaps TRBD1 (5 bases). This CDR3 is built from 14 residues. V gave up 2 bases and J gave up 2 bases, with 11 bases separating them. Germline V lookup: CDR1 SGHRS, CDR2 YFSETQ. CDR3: CASSFSGRAYEQYF. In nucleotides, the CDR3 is TGCGCCAGCAGCTTTTCAGGCAGGGCCTACGAGCAGTACTTC.

CDR3 loop: CASTLRGIDEQYF. The CDR3 DNA reads as TGTGCCAGCACTCTAAGGGGGATAGACGAGCAGTACTTC. The J gene is TRBJ2-7, the V gene TRBV6-6, with a tentative D call TRBD1 (6 bases). The CDR3 totals 13 residues. Germline V gives CDR1 MNHNY, CDR2 SVGAGI (reference sequence). V was cut by 7 bases and J by 5 bases, with 15 bases left in between.

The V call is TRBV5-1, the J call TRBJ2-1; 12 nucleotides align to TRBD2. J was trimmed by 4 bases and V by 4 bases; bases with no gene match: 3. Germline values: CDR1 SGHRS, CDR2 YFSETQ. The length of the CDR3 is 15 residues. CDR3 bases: TGCGCCAGCAGCACTAGCGGGGGGTCTTACAATGAGCAGTTCTTC. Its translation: CASSTSGGSYNEQFF.

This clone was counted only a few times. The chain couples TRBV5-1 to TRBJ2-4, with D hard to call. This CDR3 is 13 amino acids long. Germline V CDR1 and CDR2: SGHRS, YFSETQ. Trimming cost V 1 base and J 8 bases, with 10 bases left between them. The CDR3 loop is CASSLNIEDIQYF. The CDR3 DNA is TGCGCCAGCAGCTTGAATATTGAGGACATTCAGTACTTC.

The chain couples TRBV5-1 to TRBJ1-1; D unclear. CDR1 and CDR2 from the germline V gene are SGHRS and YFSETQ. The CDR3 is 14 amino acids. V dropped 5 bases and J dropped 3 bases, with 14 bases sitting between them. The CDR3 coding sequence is TGCGCCAGCAGTAAAACCAACGGGGACACTGAAGCTTTCTTT. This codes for CASSKTNGDTEAFF.

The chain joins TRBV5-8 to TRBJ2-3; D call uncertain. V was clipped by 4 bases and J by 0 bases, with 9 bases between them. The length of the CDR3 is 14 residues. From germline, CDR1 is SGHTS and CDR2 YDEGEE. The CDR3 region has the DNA TGTGCCAGCAGCACTTATACTAGCACAGATACGCAGTATTTT. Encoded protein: CASSTYTSTDTQYF.

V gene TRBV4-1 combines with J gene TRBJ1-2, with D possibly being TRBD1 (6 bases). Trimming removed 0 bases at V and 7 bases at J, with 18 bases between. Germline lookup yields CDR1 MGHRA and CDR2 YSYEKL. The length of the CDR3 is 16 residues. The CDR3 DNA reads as TGCGCCAGCAGCCAAGAACAGAGGAGGGGGGGAGGTGGCTACACCTTC. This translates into CASSQEQRRGGGGYTF.

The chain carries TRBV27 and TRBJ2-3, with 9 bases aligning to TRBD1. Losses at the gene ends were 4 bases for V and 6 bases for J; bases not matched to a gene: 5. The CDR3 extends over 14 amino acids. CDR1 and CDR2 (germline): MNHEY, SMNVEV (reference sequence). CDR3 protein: CASSSQGAGDTQYF. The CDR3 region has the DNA TGTGCCAGCAGTTCACAGGGGGCCGGGGATACGCAGTATTTT.

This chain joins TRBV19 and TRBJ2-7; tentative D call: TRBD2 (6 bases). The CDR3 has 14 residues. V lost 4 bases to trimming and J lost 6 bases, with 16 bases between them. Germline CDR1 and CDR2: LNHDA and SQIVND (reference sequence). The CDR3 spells CASSTGLGGREQYF. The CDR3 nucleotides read TGTGCCAGTAGTACCGGACTGGGGGGTCGCGAGCAGTACTTC.

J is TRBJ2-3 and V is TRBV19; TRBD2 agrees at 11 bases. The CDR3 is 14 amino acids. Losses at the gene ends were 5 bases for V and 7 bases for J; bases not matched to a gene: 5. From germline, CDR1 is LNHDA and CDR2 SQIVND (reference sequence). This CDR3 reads CASSSSGGPYTQYF. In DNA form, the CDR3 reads TGTGCCAGTAGTTCTAGCGGGGGGCCCTATACGCAGTATTTT.

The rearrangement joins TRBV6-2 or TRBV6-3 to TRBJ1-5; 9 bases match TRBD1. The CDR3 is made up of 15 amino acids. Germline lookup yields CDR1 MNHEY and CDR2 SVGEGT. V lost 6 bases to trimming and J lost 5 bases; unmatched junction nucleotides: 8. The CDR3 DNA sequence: TGTGCCAGCAGCGACCGGACAGGGGTTCATCAGCCCCAGCATTTT. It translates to CASSDRTGVHQPQHF.

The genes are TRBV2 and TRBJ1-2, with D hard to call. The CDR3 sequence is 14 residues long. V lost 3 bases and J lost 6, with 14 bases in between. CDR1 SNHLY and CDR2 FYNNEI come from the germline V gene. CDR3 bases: TGTGCCAGCAGTGACGCTCCCCCCGGGGATGGCTACACCTTC. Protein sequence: CASSDAPPGDGYTF.

CDR3: CASSLLGPYTEAFF. The CDR3 nucleotides read TGTGCCAGCAGCTTGTTGGGGCCATACACTGAAGCTTTCTTT. The chain uses TRBV7-8 and TRBJ1-1; TRBD1 might be the D (5 bases). Germline V gene lookup returns CDR1 SGHVS and CDR2 FQNEAQ. Trimming shortened V by 3 bases and J by 3 bases, and 11 bases separated the two germline ends. The length of the CDR3 is 14 residues.

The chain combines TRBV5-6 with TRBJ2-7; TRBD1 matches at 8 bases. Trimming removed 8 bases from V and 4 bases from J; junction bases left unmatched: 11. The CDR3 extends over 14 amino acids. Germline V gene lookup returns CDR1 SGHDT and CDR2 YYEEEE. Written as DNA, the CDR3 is TGTGCCAGTGAGGGGAGGACAGGGTTGTACGAGCAGTACTTC. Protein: CASEGRTGLYEQYF.

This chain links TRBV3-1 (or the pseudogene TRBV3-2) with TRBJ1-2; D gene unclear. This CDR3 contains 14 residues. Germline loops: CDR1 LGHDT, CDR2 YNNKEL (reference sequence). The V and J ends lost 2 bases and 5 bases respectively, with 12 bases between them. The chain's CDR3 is CASSQTLGGYGYTF. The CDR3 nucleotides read TGTGCCAGCAGCCAAACTTTAGGAGGTTATGGCTACACCTTC.